This is a list of T cell receptor beta chains from one sample in a study of blood T cell repertoires in COVID-19. Sequencing was performed with immunoSEQ multiplex PCR; in TCRdb, only in-frame clones are kept and a portion is missing. The data contain about 400,000 clones, approximately 90% of them singletons. Sequencing used peripheral blood. The origin of the receptors is a woman aged 30 to 39 with acute or convalescent COVID-19. CDR3s include the opening cysteine and the closing phenylalanine or tryptophan. Fields, in order: V gene, D gene, J gene, clone size, CDR3 length, CDR3 protein, CDR3 DNA. A D gene is named only where the DNA matches it firmly. Clone size appears in some rows only: once, few, many, or a class for an expanded clone.

TRBV28	-	TRBJ1-5	-	14	CASSLMQGNQPQHF	TGTGCCAGCAGTCTGATGCAGGGGAATCAGCCCCAGCATTTT
TRBV28	-	TRBJ1-4	-	15	CASSRPLGQSEKLFF	TGTGCCAGCAGTCGGCCCCTAGGACAGTCTGAAAAACTGTTTTTT
TRBV30	-	TRBJ2-7	-	12	CAWSLTFGEQYF	TGTGCCTGGAGTTTGACATTTGGCGAGCAGTACTTC
TRBV18	TRBD1	TRBJ2-7	-	14	CASSEGQGNYEQYF	TGTGCCAGCTCAGAGGGACAGGGGAACTACGAGCAGTACTTC
TRBV18	-	TRBJ2-7	-	14	CASSPAFSSYEQYF	TGTGCCAGCTCACCAGCGTTTAGCTCCTACGAGCAGTACTTC
TRBV5-4	TRBD1	TRBJ2-1	-	15	CASSLGGQDYNEQFF	TGTGCCAGCAGCTTGGGAGGACAGGACTACAATGAGCAGTTCTTC
TRBV14	TRBD2	TRBJ2-1	-	15	CASSRRTSSLDEQFF	TGTGCCAGCAGCCGAAGGACTAGCAGTTTGGATGAGCAGTTCTTC
TRBV10-3	TRBD1	TRBJ2-5	-	10	CALRGETQYF	TGTGCTCTCAGGGGGGAGACCCAGTACTTC
TRBV7-8	-	TRBJ2-1	-	15	CASSKTGQGKARQFF	TGTGCCAGCAGCAAAACGGGGCAGGGGAAGGCTCGGCAGTTCTTC
TRBV7-9	-	TRBJ2-5	-	15	CASSLGFGEQETQYF	TGTGCCAGCAGCCTAGGGTTCGGGGAGCAAGAGACCCAGTACTTC
TRBV11-2	TRBD1	TRBJ2-2	-	15	CASSQEGQGFGELFF	TGTGCCAGCAGCCAAGAAGGACAGGGGTTCGGGGAGCTGTTTTTT
TRBV2	TRBD2	TRBJ2-3	-	16	CASRERLAGGADTQYF	TGTGCCAGCAGGGAGCGCCTAGCGGGGGGCGCAGATACGCAGTATTTT
TRBV6-5	-	TRBJ1-1	few	14	CASSYQGQNTEAFF	TGTGCCAGCAGTTATCAGGGACAGAACACTGAAGCTTTCTTT
TRBV5-6	TRBD2	TRBJ2-7	-	14	CASSLIQGRDEQYF	TGTGCCAGCAGCTTGATCCAAGGGAGGGACGAGCAGTACTTC
TRBV19	TRBD1	TRBJ2-1	-	14	CASSRGQGINEQFF	TGTGCCAGTAGTCGCGGACAGGGTATCAATGAGCAGTTCTTC
TRBV2	TRBD1	TRBJ2-2	-	13	CASQTGTARELFF	TGTGCCAGCCAGACAGGGACCGCACGGGAGCTGTTTTTT
TRBV11-2	TRBD1	TRBJ2-7	once	15	CASSLRGGTGNEQYF	TGTGCCAGCAGCTTAAGGGGGGGGACAGGGAACGAGCAGTACTTC
TRBV30	-	TRBJ2-7	-	14	CAWTPGTSVLEQYF	TGTGCCTGGACCCCCGGGACTTCGGTCCTCGAGCAGTACTTC
TRBV21-1	-	TRBJ2-2	many	17	CASSKGGDRLNTGELFF	TGTGCCAGCAGCAAAGGTGGGGACAGGTTGAACACCGGGGAGCTGTTTTTT
TRBV28	TRBD1	TRBJ1-6	few	15	CASSRNRGQGSPLHF	TGTGCCAGCAGTCGAAACAGGGGGCAGGGTTCACCCCTCCACTTT
TRBV29-1	-	TRBJ2-7	-	14	CSVGMDSGISEQYF	TGCAGCGTAGGGATGGACAGCGGGATCAGCGAGCAGTACTTC
TRBV28	-	TRBJ1-2	-	14	CASSPAGLEYGYTF	TGTGCCAGCAGTCCCGCGGGTTTAGAGTATGGCTACACCTTC
TRBV19	TRBD1	TRBJ1-3	-	18	CASSIPLRTGWRGNTIYF	TGTGCCAGTAGTATACCTCTTCGGACAGGGTGGCGTGGAAACACCATATATTTT
TRBV30	TRBD1	TRBJ1-2	-	12	CAWNTGAYGYTF	TGTGCCTGGAACACAGGGGCTTATGGCTACACCTTC
TRBV6-2/TRBV6-3	-	TRBJ2-1	-	13	CASSPSHGNEQFF	TGTGCCAGCAGCCCCAGTCATGGCAATGAGCAGTTCTTC
TRBV19	TRBD2	TRBJ2-1	-	12	CASSSTGTSWIF	TGTGCCAGTAGTTCTACCGGGACTAGTTGGATCTTC
TRBV3-1/TRBV3-2	-	TRBJ1-6	few	15	CASRGRAGSNSPLHF	TGTGCCAGCAGAGGGAGGGCAGGGTCGAATTCACCCCTCCACTTT
TRBV2	-	TRBJ1-6	-	14	CASSERVERSPLHF	TGTGCCAGCAGCGAGCGGGTAGAACGCTCACCCCTCCACTTT
TRBV10-3	TRBD1	TRBJ1-1	few	12	CAIRTGGIEAFF	TGTGCCATCAGGACAGGGGGGATTGAAGCTTTCTTT
TRBV3-1/TRBV3-2	TRBD1	TRBJ1-2	-	14	CASSIQGAGYGYTF	TGTGCCAGCAGCATACAGGGGGCGGGCTATGGCTACACCTTC
TRBV30	-	TRBJ1-6	-	21	CAWSAVFGETGRATYNSPLHF	TGTGCCTGGAGTGCCGTTTTCGGGGAGACAGGCCGAGCCACCTATAATTCACCCCTCCACTTT
TRBV5-8	-	TRBJ1-6	-	17	CASSLGDRRSYNSPLHF	TGTGCCAGCAGCTTGGGTGACAGAAGGTCCTATAATTCACCCCTCCACTTT
TRBV27	TRBD1	TRBJ1-5	-	14	CASSPGTDNQPQHF	TGTGCCAGCAGCCCCGGGACAGACAATCAGCCCCAGCATTTT
TRBV27	TRBD1	TRBJ2-7	-	16	CASSLSGTGGFGEQYF	TGTGCCAGCAGTTTATCCGGGACAGGGGGATTCGGCGAGCAGTACTTC
TRBV11-2	-	TRBJ1-3	-	15	CASSPTGSSGNTIYF	TGTGCCAGCAGCCCTACAGGGAGCTCTGGAAACACCATATATTTT
TRBV7-9	TRBD1	TRBJ1-4	-	14	CASSAWDRGEKLFF	TGTGCCAGCAGCGCCTGGGACAGGGGGGAAAAACTGTTTTTT
TRBV9	-	TRBJ1-1	-	16	CASSVNREGINTEAFF	TGTGCCAGCAGCGTTAATCGGGAAGGGATAAACACTGAAGCTTTCTTT
TRBV11-2	TRBD2	TRBJ2-3	-	17	CASSLAGTSGGTDTQYF	TGTGCCAGCAGCTTAGCCGGGACTAGCGGGGGAACAGATACGCAGTATTTT
TRBV20-1	-	TRBJ2-1	few	11	CSASREPMWFF	TGCAGTGCTAGCCGAGAGCCTATGTGGTTCTTC
TRBV5-1	-	TRBJ2-5	-	14	CASSTGGAEETQYF	TGCGCCAGCAGCACCGGCGGGGCCGAAGAGACCCAGTACTTC
TRBV2	-	TRBJ2-2	-	15	CASSVADRGTGELFF	TGTGCCAGCAGCGTAGCGGACCGGGGCACCGGGGAGCTGTTTTTT
TRBV6-1	-	TRBJ1-5	-	16	CASSEAGGVGNQPQHF	TGTGCCAGCAGTGAAGCGGGAGGGGTGGGCAATCAGCCCCAGCATTTT
TRBV24-1	-	TRBJ1-4	-	13	CATSRGINEKLFF	TGTGCCACCAGTAGAGGGATTAATGAAAAACTGTTTTTT
TRBV5-5	TRBD2	TRBJ2-2	-	16	CASSLKLGGTTGELFF	TGTGCCAGCAGCTTGAAACTGGGGGGGACGACCGGGGAGCTGTTTTTT
TRBV30	TRBD1	TRBJ1-1	once	13	CAWTGGLDTEAFF	TGTGCCTGGACAGGGGGGCTGGACACTGAAGCTTTCTTT
TRBV19	TRBD2	TRBJ2-5	-	18	CASSIGSFAGGQRETQYF	TGTGCCAGTAGTATAGGATCATTTGCGGGGGGGCAGAGGGAGACCCAGTACTTC
TRBV3-1/TRBV3-2	TRBD1	TRBJ1-4	-	15	CASSQETGGSEKLFF	TGTGCCAGCAGCCAAGAAACAGGGGGCAGTGAAAAACTGTTTTTT
TRBV11-1	TRBD2	TRBJ2-1	-	15	CASSSLAGGPLEQFF	TGTGCCAGCAGCTCACTAGCGGGGGGGCCCCTTGAGCAGTTCTTC
TRBV7-9	TRBD2	TRBJ2-1	-	14	CASQLAGGINEQFF	TGTGCCAGCCAACTAGCGGGGGGGATCAATGAGCAGTTCTTC
TRBV13	TRBD1	TRBJ1-1	-	17	CASSLDGQGAIFTEAFF	TGTGCCAGCAGCTTAGACGGACAGGGGGCGATATTTACTGAAGCTTTCTTT
TRBV5-5	-	TRBJ1-6	once	17	CASSLLDTGRVGSPLHF	TGTGCCAGCAGCTTATTGGACACCGGTAGGGTTGGTTCACCCCTCCACTTT
TRBV19	-	TRBJ1-2	few	14	CASSRGHSGYGYTF	TGTGCCAGTAGTAGGGGACATTCGGGCTATGGCTACACCTTC
TRBV9	-	TRBJ2-3	once	15	CASNPGATSTDTQYF	TGTGCCAGCAACCCAGGGGCTACTAGCACAGATACGCAGTATTTT
TRBV10-3	-	TRBJ1-4	-	12	CATRPGGEKLFF	TGTGCCACGAGACCGGGGGGTGAAAAACTGTTTTTT
TRBV6-2/TRBV6-3	TRBD1	TRBJ2-1	-	16	CASSYTGQEYYNEQFF	TGTGCCAGCAGCTATACGGGACAGGAATACTACAATGAGCAGTTCTTC
TRBV5-1	-	TRBJ2-5	-	14	CASSSGATRETQYF	TGCGCCAGCTCAAGTGGAGCAACCAGAGAGACCCAGTACTTC
TRBV2	-	TRBJ1-6	-	15	CASSESRQYNSPLHF	TGTGCCAGCAGTGAATCACGACAGTATAATTCACCCCTCCACTTT
TRBV9	-	TRBJ2-6	-	15	CASNYAGTGANVLTF	TGTGCCAGCAACTACGCAGGGACTGGGGCCAACGTCCTGACTTTC
TRBV27	TRBD2	TRBJ2-1	-	17	CASSLTPGGLSYNEQFF	TGTGCCAGCAGTCTCACCCCGGGGGGACTCTCCTACAATGAGCAGTTCTTC
TRBV5-5	-	TRBJ2-5	-	15	CASSLGEVLGETQYF	TGTGCCAGCAGCTTGGGGGAGGTACTGGGGGAGACCCAGTACTTC